What follows are 21 T cell receptor beta chains derived from one specimen sequenced in a study of CXCR3-negative and CXCR3-positive naive CD8 T cells. Regarding the study as a whole: The study found more hydrophobic TRB CDR3s in CXCR3-positive naive cells than in CXCR3-negative naive cells.

For these TCRs, the target antigens are not known. Carrying UMI labels, the TRB cDNA libraries were prepared through 5' RACE. From its re-call of the 5' RACE reads, TCRdb lists each CDR3 protein once, without DNA. The table counts around 8,400 distinct CDR3 sequences; about 2% lies in the top ten. The material sequenced was naive CXCR3+ CD8+ T cells from blood. The sample's subset: CD45RO-CCR7+CD27+CD95- naive CD8+ T cells expressing CXCR3 (TNR3+). The receptor source for this set is a human donor in good health. Some clones in this sample may be carry-over from other donors' samples.

This chain uses TRBV2 with TRBJ2-1; as DNA is missing, the TRBD1 call by TCRdb cannot be tested. Looked up from germline, CDR1 is SNHLY and CDR2 is FYNNEI. CDR3 length: 16 amino acids. The CDR3 region is CASSDLDRVAYNEQFF.

According to its frequency, this clonotype is medium-sized. The V call is TRBV20-1, the J call TRBJ1-2; the D call from TCRdb, TRBD1, cannot be confirmed without DNA. CDR1 and CDR2 from the germline V gene are DFQATT and SNEGSKA (reference sequence). This CDR3 is built from 16 residues. This chain's CDR3 is CSARFPESGRVKGYTF.

This CDR3 reads CSVVGISGGQYF. The chain links TRBV29-1 to TRBJ2-7; with no DNA, the TCRdb D assignment of TRBD2 cannot be verified. Per the germline V gene, CDR1 is SQVTM and CDR2 is ANQGSEA. The CDR3 spans 12 residues.

This clonotype counts as medium-sized (0.01 to 0.1%) by frequency. The CDR3 loop is CASTSGEDEKLFF. This chain links TRBV7-9 with TRBJ1-4. This CDR3 has 13 residues. The germline V gene has CDR1 SEHNR and CDR2 FQNEAQ (reference sequence).

This chain joins TRBV12-3 or TRBV12-4 and TRBJ1-1; TCRdb outputs TRBD1, but without DNA this stays unchecked. CDR3 length equals 15 residues. CDR3 amino acids: CASNLGGLLNTEAFF.

According to its frequency, this clonotype is medium-sized. The chain uses TRBV29-1 and TRBJ2-5; TCRdb calls TRBD1, which cannot be checked without DNA. The CDR3 has 16 amino acids. Germline V CDR1 and CDR2: SQVTM, ANQGSEA. CDR3 residues: CSVEPRLGQGQETQYF.

The chain carries TRBV29-1 and TRBJ2-6. Germline-derived CDR1 and CDR2 are SQVTM and ANQGSEA. This CDR3 region has 14 residues. CDR3 loop: CSVRTPTGANVLTF. Full variable domain (remainder filled in from reference TRBV29-1 and TRBJ2-6): SAVISQKPSRDICQRGTSLTIQCQVDSQVTMMFWYRQQPGQSLTLIATANQGSEATYESGFVIDKFPISRPNLTFSTLTVSNMSPEDSSIYLCSVRTPTGANVLTFGAGSRLTVL.

This chain's CDR3 is CASSSGLDTGELFF. V usage is TRBV27 and J usage is TRBJ2-2. This CDR3 spans 14 amino acids. Germline V gene sequence: CDR1 MNHEY, CDR2 SMNVEV (reference sequence).

The V call is TRBV2, the J call TRBJ2-1; TCRdb returns TRBD1, unconfirmable since there is no DNA. Germline loops: CDR1 SNHLY, CDR2 FYNNEI. The CDR3 is made up of 14 amino acids. CDR3 sequence reads: CASSARGPYNEQFF.

The chain joins TRBV28 to TRBJ2-7; there is no DNA to check the TCRdb D call of TRBD1. Looked up from germline, CDR1 is MDHEN and CDR2 is SYDVKM. The CDR3 extends over 14 amino acids. The CDR3 spells CASSPQDRAGEQYF.

The chain links TRBV18 to TRBJ2-7; TCRdb calls TRBD1, which cannot be checked without DNA. This CDR3 spans 15 amino acids. Germline-derived CDR1 and CDR2 are KGHSH and LQKENI. CDR3: CASSPPETGSYEQYF.

According to its frequency, this clonotype is medium-sized. This chain uses TRBV29-1 with TRBJ2-1; TCRdb lists TRBD1, though no DNA is available to test this call. The CDR3 runs to 16 residues. Germline V gives CDR1 SQVTM, CDR2 ANQGSEA. This chain's CDR3 is CSVPPWGSSSYNEQFF.

The rearrangement links TRBV7-6 to TRBJ2-7; the TRBD1 assignment by TCRdb is unverifiable without DNA. There are 14 residues in the CDR3. The germline gives CDR1 SGHVS, CDR2 FNYEAQ. This CDR3 is CASSLSDRGFEQYF.

The genes are TRBV29-1 and TRBJ2-3; TCRdb selects TRBD2, and the lack of DNA leaves this call unchecked. This CDR3 comprises 12 residues. CDR1 is SQVTM, CDR2 ANQGSEA, per germline. The CDR3 sequence: CSSDPVADTQYF.

This clonotype registers medium-sized (0.01 to 0.1%) by frequency. The chain joins TRBV6-4 to TRBJ1-1. Germline CDR1 reads MRHNA; CDR2 reads SNTAGT. This CDR3 is 13 amino acids long. The CDR3 here is CASRDRENTEAFF.

Its frequency marks this clonotype as medium-sized. The V gene is TRBV14, the J gene TRBJ1-4; TCRdb's D call of TRBD1 is untestable without DNA. This CDR3 contains 15 residues. The germline V gene encodes CDR1 SGHDN and CDR2 FVKESK. The CDR3 spells CASSQVPGYGEKLFF.

The CDR3 here is CSDAGTDNEQFF. The V call is TRBV29-1, the J call TRBJ2-1; the D gene TCRdb calls, TRBD1, cannot be checked with no DNA. The CDR3 loop spans 12 amino acids. Germline assignment: CDR1 SQVTM and CDR2 ANQGSEA.

This clonotype is deemed medium-sized by its frequency. V gene TRBV29-1 combines with J gene TRBJ1-2; TCRdb reports TRBD1, a call that lacks DNA to check it against. The germline CDR1 and CDR2 sequences are SQVTM and ANQGSEA. The CDR3 loop spans 13 amino acids. The CDR3 region is CSVSDRGHYGYTF.

The chain links TRBV5-1 to TRBJ2-3; TCRdb's D call, TRBD2, is unchecked because there is no DNA. Germline CDR1 reads SGHRS; CDR2 reads YFSETQ. This CDR3 has 17 residues. The CDR3 region is CASSGAYRTTGGDTQYF.

This clonotype is identified as medium-sized from frequency. This chain links TRBV24-1 with TRBJ2-1; TCRdb proposes TRBD2, but this gene call is untestable without DNA. In germline, CDR1 is KGHDR, CDR2 SFDVKD. There are 17 residues in the CDR3. CDR3 protein: CATSDETSESSYNEQFF.

The chain is built from TRBV28 and TRBJ2-7; with no DNA, the TCRdb D assignment of TRBD1 cannot be verified. CDR3 size: 15 residues. The germline CDR1 and CDR2 sequences are MDHEN and SYDVKM. The CDR3 region is CASRTTGGAGNEQYF. Supplemented by reference TRBV28 and TRBJ2-7, the full variable domain reads DVKVTQSSRYLVKRTGEKVFLECVQDMDHENMFWYRQDPGLGLRLIYFSYDVKMKEKGDIPEGYSVSREKKERFSLILESASTNQTSMYLCASRTTGGAGNEQYFGPGTRLTVT.